Following are 28 T cell receptor beta chains from one sample sequenced in a study of technical replicates of blood from a handful of donors. Method: immunoSEQ multiplex PCR; TCRdb's copy keeps in-frame clones and lacks some. The data contain 60,000 or so clones, roughly 97% of them singletons. Specimen: T cells isolated from PBMCs. Source of these receptors: a human donor in good health.

The rearrangement uses TRBV30 and TRBJ1-1, with 7 bases identical to TRBD1. The CDR3 is 13 residues long. Losses at the gene ends were 5 bases for V and 2 bases for J; bases not matched to a gene: 5. CDR1 is GTSNPN, CDR2 SVGIG, per germline (reference sequence). DNA for the CDR3: TGTGCCTGGCCCGGGACAGTAAACACTGAAGCTTTCTTT. Protein product: CAWPGTVNTEAFF.

The J gene is TRBJ2-7, the V gene TRBV18; possibly TRBD2 for D (6 bases). V was cut by 3 bases and J by 3 bases, with 18 bases left in between. Per the germline V gene, CDR1 is KGHSH and CDR2 is LQKENI. The CDR3 has 16 amino acids. The CDR3 here is CASSPPSGERRYEQYF. In DNA, the CDR3 is TGTGCCAGCTCACCGCCATCGGGGGAGCGACGCTACGAGCAGTACTTC.

The rearrangement joins TRBV18 to TRBJ2-7; the match to TRBD2 covers 7 bases. The CDR3 contains 15 residues. V lost 2 bases, J lost 2 bases, and 6 bases stayed unmatched. The V gene's germline CDR1 is KGHSH and CDR2 LQKENI. CDR3 nucleotides: TGTGCCAGCTCACCAGCCGGGGGGAGAACCTACGAGCAGTACTTC. Translation: CASSPAGGRTYEQYF. Based on the CDR3 plus reference TRBV18 and TRBJ2-7, the full variable domain is NAGVMQNPRHLVRRRGQEARLRCSPMKGHSHVYWYRQLPEEGLKFMVYLQKENIIDESGMPKERFSAEFPKEGPSILRIQQVVRGDSAAYFCASSPAGGRTYEQYFGPGTRLTVT.

Only one count was recorded for this clone. For the CDR3, the DNA is TGTGCCAGCAGCTCCCCGGGGGGACTAGCCTACGAGCAGTACTTC. Its protein is CASSSPGGLAYEQYF. V gene TRBV7-9 combines with J gene TRBJ2-7; the match to TRBD2 covers 8 bases. The CDR3 loop spans 15 amino acids. The germline gives CDR1 SEHNR, CDR2 FQNEAQ (reference sequence). Unmatched junction bases numbered 7, after V lost 4 bases and J lost 2 bases.

The DNA for the CDR3 is TGTGCCAGTCGGACTAGCGGAGAGACCCAGTACTTC. This codes for CASRTSGETQYF. The V gene is TRBV25-1, the J gene TRBJ2-5; the match to TRBD2 covers 10 bases. V shed 9 bases, J shed 4 bases, and the junction held 2 bases outside the gene matches. CDR1 and CDR2 from the germline V gene are MGHDK and SYGVNS. This CDR3 spans 12 amino acids.

The J gene is TRBJ2-5, the V gene TRBV5-1, with 7 positions matching TRBD1. Looked up from germline, CDR1 is SGHRS and CDR2 is YFSETQ. J lost 1 base, V lost 2 bases, and 11 bases had no gene match. The CDR3 totals 17 residues. CDR3 protein: CASSFHPDRVTQETQYF. DNA of the CDR3: TGCGCCAGCAGCTTCCACCCCGACAGGGTAACCCAAGAGACCCAGTACTTC.

The genes are TRBV10-2 and TRBJ2-5; TRBD2 matches 13 bases. CDR3 length: 18 amino acids. V lost 2 bases, J lost 2 bases, and 8 bases stayed unmatched. From germline, CDR1 is WSHSY and CDR2 SAAADI. DNA of the CDR3: TGCGCCAGCAGTGAGGAACTAGCGGGAGGGCCATGGCAAGAGACCCAGTACTTC. This codes for CASSEELAGGPWQETQYF.

V and J are TRBV7-2 and TRBJ1-5; no definite D call. This CDR3 region has 15 residues. The germline V and J ends were trimmed by 6 bases and 9 bases, with 21 bases remaining between them. From germline, CDR1 is SGHTA and CDR2 FQGNSA. CDR3: CASSPVSSVPRPQHF. The CDR3 coding sequence is TGTGCCAGCAGTCCCGTTTCTTCAGTCCCCCGGCCCCAGCATTTT.

Only one count was recorded for this clone. The gene calls are TRBV28 and TRBJ1-2; D remains unclear. From germline, CDR1 is MDHEN and CDR2 SYDVKM. V lost 4 bases to trimming and J lost 5 bases, with 14 bases between them. The CDR3 runs 14 residues. CDR3 sequence reads: CASSSPDYRYGYTF. CDR3 in DNA: TGTGCCAGCAGTTCTCCCGACTACAGATATGGCTACACCTTC.

In its sample, this clone was seen once. This chain uses TRBV7-2 with TRBJ1-4; the D gene is possibly TRBD1 (6 bases). V lost 5 bases and J 7 bases, leaving 23 bases between the germline ends. Looked up from germline, CDR1 is SGHTA and CDR2 is FQGNSA. The CDR3 runs 17 residues. The CDR3 sequence: CASSHPPGEQGGEKLFF. The CDR3 coding sequence is TGTGCCAGCAGCCACCCCCCTGGGGAACAGGGCGGTGAAAAACTGTTTTTT.

J is TRBJ1-1 and V is TRBV6-5, with a tentative D call TRBD1 (5 bases). V lost 7 bases and J 3 bases, leaving 15 bases between the germline ends. Germline loops: CDR1 MNHEY, CDR2 SVGAGI. The CDR3 extends over 14 amino acids. CDR3 residues: CASMGTYPDTEAFF. The CDR3 DNA is TGTGCCAGCATGGGGACTTATCCGGACACTGAAGCTTTCTTT.

The chain couples TRBV28 to TRBJ2-7; D gene uncertain. CDR1 and CDR2 (germline): MDHEN, SYDVKM. This CDR3 is 12 amino acids long. Trimming took 5 bases from V and 2 from J, leaving 7 bases between them. This chain's CDR3 is CASSLVTYEQYF. Written as DNA, the CDR3 is TGTGCCAGCAGTCTAGTCACCTACGAGCAGTACTTC.

This clone was seen once. The chain employs TRBV7-8 and TRBJ1-1, with D perhaps matching TRBD1 (5 bases). Between the trimmed V and J ends, which lost 2 bases and 5 bases, there was a span of 12 bases. CDR1 and CDR2 from the germline V gene are SGHVS and FQNEAQ. The CDR3 spans 14 residues. As DNA, the CDR3 is TGTGCCAGCAGCTTAAGGAGGGGTAGGACTGAAGCTTTCTTT. Its protein product is CASSLRRGRTEAFF.

This clone was seen just once. The chain joins TRBV6-5 to TRBJ2-7; 8 bases map to TRBD1. J gave up 3 bases and V 2 bases, and 3 bases lay outside the gene matches. This CDR3 spans 14 amino acids. In germline, CDR1 is MNHEY, CDR2 SVGAGI. The CDR3 reads CASSYRDRFYEQYF. The CDR3 bases are TGTGCCAGCAGTTACAGGGACAGGTTCTACGAGCAGTACTTC.

The chain links TRBV9 to TRBJ1-3; D is unclear. The germline gives CDR1 SGDLS, CDR2 YYNGEE. V lost 4 bases and J 4 bases, leaving 15 bases between the germline ends. The CDR3 length is 15 residues. The CDR3 is CASSPLGAPGNTIYF. DNA for the CDR3: TGTGCCAGCAGCCCCCTGGGAGCGCCGGGAAACACCATATATTTT.

The chain links TRBV7-6 to TRBJ2-2; no firm D call. Trimming removed 5 bases from V and 4 bases from J, with 5 bases in between. Germline V gene data show CDR1 as SGHVS and CDR2 as FNYEAQ. The CDR3 extends over 12 amino acids. CDR3 nucleotide sequence: TGTGCCAGCAGCCGAGGCACCGGGGAGCTGTTTTTT. It codes for CASSRGTGELFF. Together with reference TRBV7-6 and TRBJ2-2, the CDR3 gives the full variable domain: GAGVSQSPRYKVTKRGQDVALRCDPISGHVSLYWYRQALGQGPEFLTYFNYEAQQDKSGLPNDRFSAERPEGSISTLTIQRTEQRDSAMYRCASSRGTGELFFGEGSRLTVL.

V usage is TRBV10-1 and J usage is TRBJ1-1; D is uncertain. V lost 4 bases and J 1 base, leaving 7 bases between the germline ends. Germline loops: CDR1 WNHNN, CDR2 SYGVQD (reference sequence). The CDR3 is made up of 13 amino acids. The CDR3 region is CASSVARNTEAFF. DNA for the CDR3: TGCGCCAGCAGTGTCGCCAGGAACACTGAAGCTTTCTTT.

The J gene is TRBJ2-1, the V gene TRBV15; 7 bases match TRBD2. Germline trimming cut 5 bases from V and 1 base from J; bases unmatched to any gene: 11. Germline-derived CDR1 and CDR2 are LNHNV and YYDKDF (reference sequence). The CDR3 totals 17 residues. In DNA form, the CDR3 reads TGTGCCACCAGCGGTCGCGGGCCTAGCGGTTCCTACAATGAGCAGTTCTTC. The encoded protein is CATSGRGPSGSYNEQFF.

This chain uses TRBV19 with TRBJ1-5; possible D gene TRBD1, 6 bases. Germline CDR1 reads LNHDA; CDR2 reads SQIVND (reference sequence). This CDR3 spans 13 amino acids. The ends were cut back, 5 bases at V and 5 bases at J, with 10 bases in the middle. CDR3 loop: CASSEDSYQPQHF. DNA of the CDR3: TGTGCCAGTAGTGAGGACAGTTATCAGCCCCAGCATTTT.

The chain carries TRBV28 and TRBJ2-1; possible D gene TRBD2, 7 bases. This CDR3 region has 16 residues. Trimming cost V 0 bases and J 6 bases, with 15 bases left between them. CDR1 is MDHEN, CDR2 SYDVKM, per germline. The CDR3 DNA is TGTGCCAGCAGTTTATGGAGGGGGGGAGCCGGCAATGAGCAGTTCTTC. Encoded protein: CASSLWRGGAGNEQFF.

This clone was detected once. The rearrangement joins TRBV28 to TRBJ2-7; maybe TRBD1 (6 bases). Looked up from germline, CDR1 is MDHEN and CDR2 is SYDVKM. The CDR3 length is 13 residues. With 6 bases removed from V and 7 bases from J, the gap between germline ends came to 16 bases. The chain's CDR3 is CASSPRTGWEQYF. The DNA of the CDR3 is TGTGCCAGCAGCCCTCGTACAGGGTGGGAGCAGTACTTC.

This sequence joins TRBV2 and TRBJ1-1; D not certain. Germline CDR1 SNHLY, CDR2 FYNNEI. The CDR3 runs 14 residues. V shed 3 bases and J shed 4 bases, with 12 bases lying between them. CDR3 nucleotides: TGTGCCAGCAGTGACACGGAGGGAGGCACTGAAGCTTTCTTT. It encodes CASSDTEGGTEAFF.

The rearrangement links TRBV7-9 to TRBJ2-5; weak D call: TRBD2 (7 bases). Trimming removed 0 bases at V and 4 bases at J, with 12 bases between. The germline gives CDR1 SEHNR, CDR2 FQNEAQ (reference sequence). CDR3 length: 15 residues. The CDR3 spells CASSLAGGGGETQYF. The CDR3 DNA reads as TGTGCCAGCAGCTTAGCAGGGGGAGGGGGAGAGACCCAGTACTTC.

This chain connects TRBV14 to TRBJ1-1; 7 bases are shared with TRBD1. The CDR3 length is 14 residues. Germline V CDR1 and CDR2: SGHDN, FVKESK. V lost 4 bases to trimming and J lost 6 bases; unmatched junction nucleotides: 8. The CDR3 loop is CASSLLQGSAEAFF. In DNA form, the CDR3 reads TGTGCCAGCAGCCTTTTACAGGGGAGCGCTGAAGCTTTCTTT.

The gene calls are TRBV7-9 and TRBJ2-7; D gene unclear. Germline CDR1 SEHNR, CDR2 FQNEAQ (reference sequence). Trimming cost V 1 base and J 3 bases, with 4 bases left between them. The CDR3 sequence is 12 residues long. The DNA of the CDR3 is TGTGCCAGCAGCTTAGGCTACTACGAGCAGTACTTC. Protein sequence: CASSLGYYEQYF.

The CDR3 bases are TGTGCCAGCAAGAGGGATCAAGAGACCCAGTACTTC. This sequence encodes CASKRDQETQYF. The chain recombines TRBV6-5 with TRBJ2-5; a possible D gene is TRBD2 (5 bases). The V gene's germline CDR1 is MNHEY and CDR2 SVGAGI. Trimming removed 7 bases at V and 2 bases at J, with 8 bases between. There are 12 residues in the CDR3.

The rearrangement uses TRBV7-6 and TRBJ2-2; the D gene is possibly TRBD2 (6 bases). The CDR3 is made up of 15 amino acids. Germline V gene sequence: CDR1 SGHVS, CDR2 FNYEAQ. V lost 1 base and J lost 4, with 10 bases in between. The CDR3 nucleotides are TGTGCCAGCAGCTTAGAGACTAGTGGCACCGGGGAGCTGTTTTTT. Its protein product is CASSLETSGTGELFF.

The rearrangement joins TRBV13 to TRBJ1-4, with D uncertain. This CDR3 is built from 13 residues. Germline V lookup: CDR1 PRHDT, CDR2 FYEKMQ (reference sequence). V was shortened by 4 bases and J by 8 bases, with 11 bases between the two germline ends. This chain's CDR3 is CASSYRDGEKLFF. Here the CDR3 DNA reads TGTGCCAGCAGCTATCGAGACGGGGAAAAACTGTTTTTT.